This T cell receptor (beta chain) was recorded in a study of T cells in tumors after PD-1 blockade. About the study: During anti-PD-1 treatment, some patients continued daily vismodegib 150 mg.

Germline V gene lookup returns CDR1 LGHNA and CDR2 YNFKEQ. V dropped 0 bases and J dropped 3; count of bases not matched to a gene: 5. The CDR3 contains 15 residues. This clone has a handful of counts. Input was roughly 600 ng to 6,004 ng of genomic DNA from tumor or blood. Sequenced by immunoSEQ multiplex PCR; TCRdb stores in-frame clones only, minus some. The profile covers approximately 48,000 clones, with over 70% appearing a single time and less than 5% taken by the ten largest. The sequence derives from a human donor with basal cell carcinoma. The sample here was PBMCs, taken before anti-PD-1 treatment. The rearrangement joins TRBV4-2 to TRBJ2-7, with 7 bases lining up with TRBD2. This chain's CDR3 is CASSQDLRGDYEQYF. The CDR3 nucleotides read TGTGCCAGCAGCCAAGATCTTCGGGGGGACTACGAGCAGTACTTC.